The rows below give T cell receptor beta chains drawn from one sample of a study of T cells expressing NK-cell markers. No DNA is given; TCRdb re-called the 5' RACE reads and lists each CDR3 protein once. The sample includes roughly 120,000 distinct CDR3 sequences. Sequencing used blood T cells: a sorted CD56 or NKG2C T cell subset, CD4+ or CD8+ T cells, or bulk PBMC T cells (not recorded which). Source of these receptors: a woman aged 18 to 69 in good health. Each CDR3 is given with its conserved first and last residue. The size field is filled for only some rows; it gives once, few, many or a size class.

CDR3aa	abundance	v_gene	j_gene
CASSYSTGGGPDTQYF	NA	TRBV6-2/TRBV6-3	TRBJ2-3
CASSLTSGGVNEQFF	NA	TRBV19	TRBJ2-1
CASSPSDRAIGGELFF	medium-sized	TRBV7-6	TRBJ2-2
CASSQVGQAYSPLHF	NA	TRBV14	TRBJ1-6
CASRGTSLILDEQYF	NA	TRBV11-2	TRBJ2-7
CASSSRTGGYNSPLHF	NA	TRBV4-2	TRBJ1-6
CASSETKTGLLYGYTF	NA	TRBV10-1	TRBJ1-2
CASSFPDNEQFF	NA	TRBV5-1	TRBJ2-1
CSASPLAGGSYNEQFF	NA	TRBV20-1	TRBJ2-1
CAGSGGLADYNEQFF	NA	TRBV25-1	TRBJ2-1
CASSESEKLFF	NA	TRBV25-1	TRBJ1-4
CASSVGGAASYEQYF	NA	TRBV9	TRBJ2-7
CATGLDSNQPQHF	NA	TRBV15	TRBJ1-5
CASSIAGQTYEQYF	NA	TRBV19	TRBJ2-7
CASSQPGDEQFF	NA	TRBV12-3/TRBV12-4	TRBJ2-1
CSVGWTGGMNTEAFF	NA	TRBV29-1	TRBJ1-1
CASSFAGNTEAFF	NA	TRBV28	TRBJ1-1
CASSPSGGNTEAFF	NA	TRBV18	TRBJ1-1
CASSRQLSIQGTTAFF	NA	TRBV5-6	TRBJ1-1
CSVPGLGGADTQYF	NA	TRBV29-1	TRBJ2-3
CASSPASVHEQFF	NA	TRBV5-6	TRBJ2-1
CASSVRDRGPVEQFF	NA	TRBV11-3	TRBJ2-1
CASTYGEQGVTYEQYF	NA	TRBV6-2/TRBV6-3	TRBJ2-7
CASSRPPQGTGYTF	NA	TRBV4-3	TRBJ1-2
CASRHLTSAYTGELFF	NA	TRBV6-2/TRBV6-3	TRBJ2-2
CASSSHHEGIQETQYF	NA	TRBV7-3	TRBJ2-5
CASSLSRAEKETQYF	NA	TRBV7-7	TRBJ2-5
CASSQDFYEIGNTEAFF	NA	TRBV3-1	TRBJ1-1
CSVLTSGSSYEQYF	NA	TRBV29-1	TRBJ2-7
CAWSTTGGNEQFF	NA	TRBV30	TRBJ2-1
CASSSLWTEDQETQYF	NA	TRBV27	TRBJ2-5
CASTMGFGYEQYF	NA	TRBV19	TRBJ2-7
CASSFGGYMEDTEAFF	NA	TRBV5-5	TRBJ1-1
CASSYSGLAEITDTQYF	NA	TRBV6-5	TRBJ2-3
CATSDRPSGGADTGELFF	NA	TRBV24-1	TRBJ2-2
CASPKGGGGPLRPNTEAFF	NA	TRBV19	TRBJ1-1
CASRNLVLAAGGELFF	NA	TRBV28	TRBJ2-2
CASSLPWTSGATSTDTQYF	NA	TRBV7-8	TRBJ2-3
CASTGGERGTDTQYF	NA	TRBV25-1	TRBJ2-3
CASSEYLGQGEADTQYF	NA	TRBV25-1	TRBJ2-3